One sample yielded the 9 T cell receptor beta chains listed below, sequenced in a study of T and B cells in COVID-19 patients (dated by TCRdb to 2020 to 2022). Sequencing was performed on an Illumina MiSeq. TRB rearrangements were amplified by multiplex PCR with BIOMED2 TRB-A/B primer pools. Through fastp at Q25 and MiXCR, TCRdb rebuilt clones from the public reads, retaining in-frame beta chains. Each CDR3 protein gets just one entry, which takes the most common genes and DNA from the rows behind it. The table for this sample lists approximately 17,000 distinct CDR3 sequences; approximately 30% of them were counted only once. Jointly, the top ten make up around 4.3% of the sample. TRB repertoires were amplified from roughly 250-500 ng of genomic DNA extracted from blood. Material: blood. Source of these receptors: a human donor who had recovered from COVID-19.

The chain combines TRBV7-2 with TRBJ2-5, with no clear D. The CDR3 consists of 14 residues. Trimming stripped 2 bases from V and 7 bases from J, with 14 bases between. CDR1 is SGHTA and CDR2 is FQGNSA in the germline V gene. In nucleotides, the CDR3 is TGTGCCAGCAGCTTAATCATCTCCGACGGGACCCAGTACTTC. Its translation is CASSLIISDGTQYF.

This chain uses TRBV15 with TRBJ1-5; 11 bases match TRBD1. Germline CDR1 reads LNHNV; CDR2 reads YYDKDF (reference sequence). CDR3 size: 15 residues. Trimming cost V 1 base and J 6 bases; bases outside gene matches: 2. The CDR3 DNA reads as TGTGCCACCAGCAGAGCTGGACAGGGGGCTCAGCCCCAGCATTTT. Its protein product is CATSRAGQGAQPQHF.

In its sample, this clonotype is medium-sized. The chain couples TRBV29-1 to TRBJ2-7, with TRBD2 matching over 7 bases. V lost 6 bases to trimming and J lost 5 bases; unmatched junction nucleotides: 7. The CDR3 loop spans 12 amino acids. The V gene's germline CDR1 is SQVTM and CDR2 ANQGSEA. The DNA for the CDR3 is TGCAGCGTGCTCCCGGGGGGAGACGAGCAGTACTTC. It is translated as CSVLPGGDEQYF.

This clonotype occurred a few times. The rearrangement links TRBV6-2 or TRBV6-3 to TRBJ1-2; a possible D gene is TRBD1 (5 bases). The germline gives CDR1 MNHEY, CDR2 SVGEGT. Between the trimmed V and J ends, which lost 2 bases and 10 bases, there was a span of 17 bases. This CDR3 comprises 14 residues. The CDR3 protein is CASSYGPGRGDYTF. DNA for the CDR3: TGTGCCAGCAGTTACGGACCGGGACGAGGGGACTACACCTTC.

This clonotype was counted many times. V usage is TRBV6-5 and J usage is TRBJ2-1; D is perhaps TRBD1 (5 bases). The V gene lost 4 bases and the J gene lost 5 bases, with 15 bases spanning the gap. The CDR3 has 15 amino acids. From germline, CDR1 is MNHEY and CDR2 SVGAGI. The CDR3 nucleotides read TGTGCCAGCAGTTCAATTTCGACAGTAAACAATGAGCAGTTCTTC. Translating it yields CASSSISTVNNEQFF.

This clonotype occurred a few times. The rearrangement links TRBV4-3 to TRBJ2-2, with a possible D match to TRBD2 (7 bases). Germline V CDR1 and CDR2: LGHNA, YSLEER. The CDR3 consists of 17 residues. V lost 2 bases, J lost 4 bases, and 17 bases lay in between. CDR3 residues: CASSQKWGGGSTGELFF. The CDR3 DNA sequence: TGCGCCAGCAGCCAAAAGTGGGGGGGGGGCTCCACCGGGGAGCTGTTTTTT.

A few counts support this clonotype. The chain has TRBV7-6 and TRBJ2-7; 8 bases align to TRBD1. This CDR3 spans 17 amino acids. The junction had 12 bases not matched to a gene; V was cut back by 3 bases and J by 2 bases. Germline V gene sequence: CDR1 SGHVS, CDR2 FNYEAQ. This CDR3 is CASSFPPQGAQAYEQYF. CDR3 bases: TGTGCCAGCAGCTTCCCCCCCCAGGGGGCTCAAGCCTACGAGCAGTACTTC.

J is TRBJ1-4 and V is TRBV20-1; D may be TRBD1 (5 bases). V was trimmed by 0 bases and J by 6 bases, leaving 14 bases between them. The germline gives CDR1 DFQATT, CDR2 SNEGSKA (reference sequence). The CDR3 runs 15 residues. The DNA for the CDR3 is TGCAGTGCTAGAGATCAGTGGGGCCTTCATGAAAAACTGTTTTTT. Translated, it gives CSARDQWGLHEKLFF.

This clonotype was counted between two and nine times. The rearrangement joins TRBV14 to TRBJ2-3, with TRBD1 matching 7 bases. Germline CDR1 SGHDN, CDR2 FVKESK. V lost 4 bases to trimming and J lost 0 bases; unmatched junction nucleotides: 4. CDR3 size: 15 residues. CDR3 in DNA: TGTGCCAGCAGCCTCGGGACAGCTAGCACAGATACGCAGTATTTT. This translates into CASSLGTASTDTQYF.